The clone carrying this TCR beta chain was seen only a few times. This sample is part of a study of CD8+CD57+ T cells in acquired aplastic anemia. Across the whole study: Sorting CD4+ and CD8+ cells gave DNA averaging approximately 3 ug.

TCR beta VDJ and CDR3 were profiled, and genomic DNA was the template. TCRdb re-called the reads with MiXCR, one entry per CDR3 protein. Here the sample spans some 180,000 distinct CDR3 sequences, around 45% being singletons. Trimming at V came to 6 bases and at J to 1 base, leaving 4 bases not matched to a gene. Germline-derived CDR1 and CDR2 are MNHNS and SASEGT. CDR3 length equals 15 residues. The chain uses TRBV6-1 and TRBJ2-1; 9 nucleotides agree with TRBD2. The sequencing input was sorted CD4+, CD8+, or CD8+CD57+ T cells (not recorded which) from PBMCs. The sequence derives from a human donor in good health. The CDR3 nucleotides read TGTGCCAGCAGACTAGCGGGTACGTCCTACAATGAGCAGTTCTTC. Its protein product is CASRLAGTSYNEQFF.